The T cell receptor (beta chain) described here comes from a study of cytomegalovirus exposure and HLA in healthy donors. PCR was performed using 60 Vbeta and 13 Jbeta primers. Sequencing used immunoSEQ multiplex PCR; TCRdb keeps in-frame clones, though not all of them. This table has approximately 110,000 clones, roughly three fifths appearing once. Donors consisted of healthy bone marrow donors. This CDR3 region has 13 residues. The germline CDR1 and CDR2 sequences are SEHNR and FQNEAQ (reference sequence). Whole-study results and caveats: CMV serostatus was the only recorded immune exposure for donors. Later on, a genetic analysis was performed. It linked a missense variant in DCLRE1C with V- and J-gene trimming of TCR beta.

This clone was picked up one time. Its target is not known. Mismatch with germline at one junction end may stem from a read error. The sample consisted of PBMCs. The V call is TRBV7-9, the J call TRBJ1-5, with no clear D. This TCR came from a man aged 30-40 years in good health and CMV-seropositive. The CDR3 region is CSSSWGETQPQHF. The CDR3, as DNA: TGTTCCAGCAGCTGGGGAGAGACTCAGCCCCAGCATTTT. The full variable domain, its missing parts supplied by reference TRBV7-9 and TRBJ1-5, is DTGVSQNPRHKITKRGQNVTFRCDPISEHNRLYWYRQTLGQGPEFLTYFQNEAQLEKSRLLSDRFSAERPKGSFSTLEIQRTEQGDSAMYLCSSSWGETQPQHFGDGTRLSIL.